The clone carrying this T cell receptor (beta chain) has only a few counts. No antigen is known for it. It was second doses at about 4 or about 12 weeks that were pooled. Trimming shortened V by 3 bases and J by 6 bases, and 15 bases separated the two germline ends. In germline, CDR1 is KGHSH, CDR2 LQKENI. This CDR3 comprises 14 residues. This table comes from immunoSEQ multiplex PCR, and its TCRdb copy is limited to in-frame clones, with some not included. The sample includes tens of thousands of clones, 85% to 90% seen only once; the top ten take around 5%. The record originates from a study of T cell responses to AZD1222 COVID-19 vaccine. Study-wide points: Every sample of the repertoires postdated the peak T cell response. Of spike-specific TCRs, nearly half reportedly target regions left unmutated in variants. Increases in Spike-specific TCR breadth and depth were seen after two AZD1222 doses.

The V and J genes are TRBV18 and TRBJ2-7; D gene ambiguous. Sequences were derived from peripheral blood, sampled 28 days after the second AZD1222 dose. The sequence was collected from an adult who received the AZD1222 COVID-19 vaccine. CDR3 sequence (DNA): TGTGCCAGCTCACCGTCTCGACCGGTTGGCGAGCAGTACTTC. Encoded protein: CASSPSRPVGEQYF.